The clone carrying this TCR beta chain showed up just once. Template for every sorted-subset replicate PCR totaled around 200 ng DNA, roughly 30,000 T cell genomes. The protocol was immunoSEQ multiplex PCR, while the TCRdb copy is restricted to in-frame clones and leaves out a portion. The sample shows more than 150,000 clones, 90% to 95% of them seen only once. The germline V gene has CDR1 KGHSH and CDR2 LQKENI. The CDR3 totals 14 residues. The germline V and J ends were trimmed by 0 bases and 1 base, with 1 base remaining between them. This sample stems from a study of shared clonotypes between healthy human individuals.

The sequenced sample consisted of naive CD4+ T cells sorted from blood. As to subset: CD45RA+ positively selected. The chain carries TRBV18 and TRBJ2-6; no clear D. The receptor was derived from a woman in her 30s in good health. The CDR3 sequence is CASSPPSGANVLTF. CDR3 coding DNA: TGTGCCAGCTCACCACCTTCTGGGGCCAACGTCCTGACTTTC. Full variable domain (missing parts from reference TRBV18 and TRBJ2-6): NAGVMQNPRHLVRRRGQEARLRCSPMKGHSHVYWYRQLPEEGLKFMVYLQKENIIDESGMPKERFSAEFPKEGPSILRIQQVVRGDSAAYFCASSPPSGANVLTFGAGSRLTVL.